This T cell receptor beta chain was sequenced for a study of Ad26.COV2.S vaccination and SARS-CoV-2 variants. Study results and caveats: Vaccine recipients showed a spike-specific TCR breadth that was higher than in placebo recipients. Overall T cell responses may have been underestimated by the analyses of TCR breadth and depth.

Some clones are missing from TCRdb's copy, which holds only in-frame ones; the method was immunoSEQ multiplex PCR. The sample consists of some 300,000 clones, about 86% of them appearing once. A remark on this clone: Its antigen is not identified.

Treatment given: roughly 20 received Ad26.COV2.S at low or high dose, single or two shots; about 5 received placebo; per-sample allocation not given. On day 63 after the first injection, vaccine and placebo recipients gave samples. Vaccination used an Ad26 vector expressing Wuhan-strain SARS-CoV-2 spike. V shed 4 bases, J shed 9 bases, and the junction held 5 bases outside the gene matches. The CDR3 loop spans 14 amino acids. In germline, CDR1 is LGHNA, CDR2 YSLEER. V gene TRBV4-3 combines with J gene TRBJ1-6, with TRBD1 matching over 8 bases. Sequenced here: peripheral blood, sampled in a trial of Ad26.COV2.S vaccine versus placebo. The sequence derives from a person between 18 and 59 years old who received the Ad26.COV2.S COVID-19 vaccine or a placebo. In nucleotides, the CDR3 is TGCGCCAGCAGCCCCGGACAGGGCAGTTCACCCCTCCACTTT. Translated: CASSPGQGSSPLHF.